The source of this T cell receptor beta chain is a study of blood T cell repertoires in COVID-19. Study information: From T cells, B-cell-depleted T cells, or PBMCs came the material, which was cDNA or gDNA.

The assay was immunoSEQ multiplex PCR, and TCRdb's table has in-frame clones only and misses some. The sample lists about 360,000 clones, more than 70% occurring once. Donors of Cohort 3 who recovered were those that had two negative PCRs, clearance, or symptom resolution. V lost 0 bases and J lost 4, with 9 bases in between. Germline values: CDR1 LGHNA, CDR2 YSLEER. The CDR3 sequence is 15 residues long. Sequenced input: PBMCs or T cells enriched from blood (not recorded which). This chain uses TRBV4-3 with TRBJ2-2, with unresolved D. The TCR sequence derives from a man under 40 who had recovered from COVID-19. CDR3 bases: TGCGCCAGCAGCCAAGAAATGGCAGGCACCGGGGAGCTGTTTTTT. It codes for CASSQEMAGTGELFF.